These 3 T cell receptor beta chains share one sample of origin, sequenced in a study of blood T cell repertoires in COVID-19. Using immunoSEQ multiplex PCR, the repertoire was profiled, and TCRdb retains in-frame clones only, with some absent. Of 100,000 to 150,000 clones listed, roughly 84% are singletons. The sequenced material came from peripheral blood. The origin of the receptors is a young woman who had recovered from COVID-19.

Worth noting for this clone: Its ends do not fully match the called genes, so a read error is possible. The genes are TRBV18 and TRBJ1-2; D is perhaps TRBD1 (5 bases). The CDR3 extends over 14 amino acids. The germline CDR1 and CDR2 sequences are KGHSH and LQKENI. CDR3 in DNA: TGTGCCAGCTCCCCACGGGGGGGTCCCTATGGCTACACCTTC. Amino acid sequence: CASSPRGGPYGYTF. The entire variable domain, with the rest obtained from reference TRBV18 and TRBJ1-2, is as follows: NAGVMQNPRHLVRRRGQEARLRCSPMKGHSHVYWYRQLPEEGLKFMVYLQKENIIDESGMPKERFSAEFPKEGPSILRIQQVVRGDSAAYFCASSPRGGPYGYTFGSGTRLTVV.

The chain couples TRBV5-1 to TRBJ2-1; TRBD1 aligns across 7 bases. CDR1 is SGHRS, CDR2 YFSETQ, per germline. This CDR3 comprises 16 residues. Trimming removed 5 bases from V and 0 bases from J; junction bases left unmatched: 8. The CDR3: CASRSRQGGSYNEQFF. In nucleotides, the CDR3 is TGCGCCAGCAGGAGTCGACAGGGCGGCTCCTACAATGAGCAGTTCTTC.

The J gene is TRBJ1-4, the V gene TRBV5-1; possibly TRBD1 for D (6 bases). Trimming removed 1 base at V and 8 bases at J, with 15 bases between. Germline V lookup: CDR1 SGHRS, CDR2 YFSETQ. This CDR3 is built from 15 residues. The CDR3 DNA reads TGCGCCAGCAGCTTGTACGGACCCCAGGGGGAAAAACTGTTTTTT. Its protein product is CASSLYGPQGEKLFF.